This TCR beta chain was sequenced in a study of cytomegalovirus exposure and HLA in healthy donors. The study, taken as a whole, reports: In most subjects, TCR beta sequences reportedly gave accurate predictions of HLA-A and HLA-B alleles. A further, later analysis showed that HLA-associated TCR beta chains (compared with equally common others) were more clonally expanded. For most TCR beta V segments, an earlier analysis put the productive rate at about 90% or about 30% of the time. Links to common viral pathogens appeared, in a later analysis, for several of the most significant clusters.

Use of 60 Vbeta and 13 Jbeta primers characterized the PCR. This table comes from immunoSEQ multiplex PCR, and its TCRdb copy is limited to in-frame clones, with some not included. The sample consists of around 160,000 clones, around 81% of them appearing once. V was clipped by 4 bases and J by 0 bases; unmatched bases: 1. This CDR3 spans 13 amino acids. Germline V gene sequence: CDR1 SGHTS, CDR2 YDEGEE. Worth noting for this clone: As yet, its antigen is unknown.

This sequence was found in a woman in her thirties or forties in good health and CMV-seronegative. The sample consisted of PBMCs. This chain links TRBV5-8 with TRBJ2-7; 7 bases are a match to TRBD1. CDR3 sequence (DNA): TGTGCCAGCAGCCGGACAGGCTCCTACGAGCAGTACTTC. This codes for CASSRTGSYEQYF.